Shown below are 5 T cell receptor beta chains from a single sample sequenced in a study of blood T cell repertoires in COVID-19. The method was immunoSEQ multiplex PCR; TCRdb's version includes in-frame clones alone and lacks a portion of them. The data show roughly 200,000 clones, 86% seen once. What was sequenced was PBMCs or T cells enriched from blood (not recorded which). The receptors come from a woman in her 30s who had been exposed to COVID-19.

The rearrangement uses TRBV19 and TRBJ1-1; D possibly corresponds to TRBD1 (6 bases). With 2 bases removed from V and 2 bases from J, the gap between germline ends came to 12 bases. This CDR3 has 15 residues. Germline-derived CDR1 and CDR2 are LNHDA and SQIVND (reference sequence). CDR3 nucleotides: TGTGCCAGTAGTATACTGGGACACCCAAACACTGAAGCTTTCTTT. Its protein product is CASSILGHPNTEAFF.

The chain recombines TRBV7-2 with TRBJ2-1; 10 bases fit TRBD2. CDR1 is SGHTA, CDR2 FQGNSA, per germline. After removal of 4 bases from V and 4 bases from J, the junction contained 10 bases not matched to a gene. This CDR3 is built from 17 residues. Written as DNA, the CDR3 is TGTGCCAGCAGCTCCCAAGCGGGGGGGCTTCAGTACAATGAGCAGTTCTTC. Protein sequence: CASSSQAGGLQYNEQFF.

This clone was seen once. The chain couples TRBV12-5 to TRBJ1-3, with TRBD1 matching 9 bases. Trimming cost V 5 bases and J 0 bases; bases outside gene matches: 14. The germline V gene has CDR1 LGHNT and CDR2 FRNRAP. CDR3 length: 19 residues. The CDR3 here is CASGPGTGNFLFSGNTIYF. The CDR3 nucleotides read TGTGCTAGTGGTCCCGGGACAGGGAACTTTCTTTTCTCTGGAAACACCATATATTTT.

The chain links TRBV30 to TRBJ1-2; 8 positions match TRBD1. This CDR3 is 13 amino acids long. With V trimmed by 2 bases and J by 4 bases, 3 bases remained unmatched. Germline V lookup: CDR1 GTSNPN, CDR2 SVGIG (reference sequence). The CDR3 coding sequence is TGTGCCTGGAGTTCTGGGACAGGCTATGGCTACACCTTC. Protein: CAWSSGTGYGYTF.

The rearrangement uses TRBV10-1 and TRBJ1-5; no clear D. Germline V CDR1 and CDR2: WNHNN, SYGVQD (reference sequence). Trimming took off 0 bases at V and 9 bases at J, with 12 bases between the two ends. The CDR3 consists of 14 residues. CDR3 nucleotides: TGCGCCAGCAGTGAGTCTGGCGCCTCAGGGCCCCAGCATTTT. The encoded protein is CASSESGASGPQHF.